This T cell receptor (beta chain) was identified in a study of T cells in localized non-small cell lung cancer. Method: immunoSEQ multiplex PCR; TCRdb's copy keeps in-frame clones and lacks some. The profile covers 70,000 to 75,000 clones, with about 81% appearing a single time and 1% to 1.5% taken by the ten largest. CDR1 and CDR2 from the germline V gene are KGHSH and LQKENI. The CDR3 runs 13 residues. V lost 3 bases, J lost 6 bases, and 12 bases lay in between. Study-wide findings and caveats: Sequence data derive from only one tumor region, so heterogeneity remains possible. Among the tissues sampled, uninvolved adjacent lung had the highest T cell clonality, above tumor. Turning up in adjacent lung were a median roughly 60 of the top 100 tumor clones. There was an association of higher blood T cell density with longer overall survival.

Concerning this clone: The antigen is unknown.

The sequence came from a female donor older than 55 with stage I lung adenocarcinoma. This rearrangement joins TRBV18 to TRBJ2-7, with D tentatively TRBD1 (5 bases). Sequences were derived from peripheral blood, sampled before any cancer treatment. The CDR3 loop reads CASSPRTTFEQYF. DNA of the CDR3: TGTGCCAGCTCACCTCGGACAACCTTCGAGCAGTACTTC.